The clone carrying this TCR beta chain was found once. From germline, CDR1 is ENHRY and CDR2 SYGVKD. Trimming at V came to 6 bases and at J to 6 bases, leaving 4 bases not matched to a gene. The CDR3 totals 14 residues. These data originate in a study of blood T cell repertoires in COVID-19. Study at large: The United States, Italy and Spain were the sources of the acute and convalescent COVID-19 samples.

Assay: immunoSEQ multiplex PCR; the TCRdb copy retains only in-frame clones and omits some. The profile shows tens of thousands of clones, 90% to 95% of them singletons. This chain uses TRBV10-3 with TRBJ2-7, with 14 bases matching TRBD2. Sequencing was carried out using peripheral blood. The sequence was obtained from a man in his sixties with acute or convalescent COVID-19. CDR3 sequence reads: CAISGTSGSGEQYF. The CDR3 DNA is TGTGCCATCAGCGGGACTAGCGGGAGTGGCGAGCAGTACTTC.